Presented here are 26 T cell receptor beta chains from one specimen sequenced in a study of blood T cell repertoires in COVID-19. Using immunoSEQ multiplex PCR, the repertoire was profiled, and TCRdb retains in-frame clones only, with some absent. The sample consists of more than 300,000 clones, 83% of them appearing once. Material for sequencing was PBMCs or T cells enriched from blood (not recorded which). These receptors were obtained from a woman aged 45-65 years who had recovered from COVID-19.

This chain joins TRBV5-8 and TRBJ2-7, with D possibly TRBD2 on 6 matching bases. The germline V gene encodes CDR1 SGHTS and CDR2 YDEGEE. The CDR3 is 15 amino acids. The V and J ends lost 4 bases and 7 bases respectively, with 21 bases between them. CDR3 nucleotides: TGTGCCAGCAGCCCCCTAGGGCAGGCGGGAAATGAGCAGTACTTC. Translation gives CASSPLGQAGNEQYF.

The chain joins TRBV6-1 to TRBJ1-3; 7 bases map to TRBD1. V dropped 4 bases and J dropped 4; count of bases not matched to a gene: 13. Germline V gene sequence: CDR1 MNHNS, CDR2 SASEGT. The CDR3 runs to 17 residues. CDR3 nucleotides: TGTGCCAGCAGTGCCCTCGACAGGGAAGTTGACGGAAACACCATATATTTT. This codes for CASSALDREVDGNTIYF.

The rearrangement joins TRBV3-1 (or the pseudogene TRBV3-2) to TRBJ1-5; 10 nucleotides agree with TRBD1. CDR1 is LGHDT and CDR2 is YNNKEL in the germline V gene (reference sequence). The J segment lost 6 bases and the V segment lost 5 bases, leaving 4 bases of the junction unmatched. This CDR3 contains 14 residues. The chain's CDR3 is CASSGGQGFQPQHF. The CDR3 coding sequence is TGTGCCAGCAGCGGGGGACAGGGGTTTCAGCCCCAGCATTTT.

The rearrangement links TRBV5-1 to TRBJ2-1; D gene uncertain. Germline loops: CDR1 SGHRS, CDR2 YFSETQ. The germline V and J ends were trimmed by 4 bases and 7 bases, with 18 bases remaining between them. The CDR3 length is 15 residues. The CDR3 spells CASSVPTALSNEQFF. CDR3 sequence (DNA): TGCGCCAGCAGCGTACCAACAGCTCTTTCTAATGAGCAGTTCTTC.

The V and J genes are TRBV7-3 and TRBJ2-2, with no clear D. Trimming removed 1 base at V and 1 base at J, with 7 bases between. The CDR3 is 15 amino acids. Per the germline V gene, CDR1 is SGHTA and CDR2 is FQGTGA. This CDR3 is CASSLNTRNTGELFF. The DNA of the CDR3 is TGTGCCAGCAGCTTAAATACCAGGAACACCGGGGAGCTGTTTTTT.

V gene TRBV9 combines with J gene TRBJ2-5; the match to TRBD2 covers 11 bases. With V trimmed by 3 bases and J by 2 bases, 9 bases remained unmatched. The germline CDR1 and CDR2 sequences are SGDLS and YYNGEE. The CDR3 sequence is 17 residues long. This CDR3 reads CASSAPSGGTPQETQYF. The CDR3 DNA is TGTGCCAGCAGCGCCCCTAGCGGGGGGACGCCACAAGAGACCCAGTACTTC.

This rearrangement joins TRBV2 to TRBJ1-5; D is perhaps TRBD1 (5 bases). The length of the CDR3 is 13 residues. V was shortened by 5 bases and J by 5 bases, with 10 bases between the two germline ends. Germline assignment: CDR1 SNHLY and CDR2 FYNNEI. This chain's CDR3 is CASSQGAYQPQHF. The DNA of the CDR3 is TGTGCCAGCAGTCAGGGCGCTTATCAGCCCCAGCATTTT.

A remark on this clone: The sample carries other DNA sequences with the same CDR3. The chain is built from TRBV6-5 and TRBJ1-2; no definite D call. The CDR3 totals 11 residues. V was pared by 4 bases and J by 5 bases, with 5 bases between. Germline CDR1 is MNHEY and CDR2 is SVGAGI. Written as DNA, the CDR3 is TGTGCCAGCAGTTCAGGTTATGGCTACACCTTC. Translation gives CASSSGYGYTF.

The CDR3 protein is CASSLVGVHSSPLHF. The CDR3 DNA is TGTGCCAGCAGCTTGGTAGGGGTCCACTCATCACCCCTCCACTTT. The genes are TRBV5-6 and TRBJ1-6; perhaps TRBD1 as D (5 bases). Trimming removed 0 bases at V and 10 bases at J, with 14 bases between. Germline values: CDR1 SGHDT, CDR2 YYEEEE. The CDR3 is made up of 15 amino acids.

The rearrangement links TRBV10-3 to TRBJ1-2; TRBD1 aligns across 8 bases. The V gene end was trimmed by 7 bases and the J gene end by 2 bases; junction bases not matched to a gene: 6. CDR1 is ENHRY and CDR2 is SYGVKD in the germline V gene. The CDR3 has 14 amino acids. The CDR3 DNA sequence: TGTGCCATCACCCCTCGGACAGGGAACTATGGCTACACCTTC. Amino acids: CAITPRTGNYGYTF.

The chain couples TRBV11-3 to TRBJ2-5; weak D call: TRBD2 (5 bases). CDR1 and CDR2 (germline): SGHNT, YENEEA. The CDR3 is made up of 13 amino acids. V lost 2 bases and J lost 5, with 9 bases in between. CDR3: CASSLKWRETQYF. The CDR3 nucleotides read TGTGCCAGCAGCTTAAAATGGAGGGAGACCCAGTACTTC.

This rearrangement joins TRBV29-1 to TRBJ2-2, with TRBD2 matching over 8 bases. Per germline, CDR1 SQVTM and CDR2 ANQGSEA. This CDR3 has 14 amino acids. After removal of 5 bases from V and 2 bases from J, the junction contained 4 bases not matched to a gene. The CDR3 sequence: CSVRRGGNTGELFF. As DNA, the CDR3 is TGCAGCGTTAGACGGGGGGGTAACACCGGGGAGCTGTTTTTT.

V usage is TRBV27 and J usage is TRBJ2-7, with 8 bases lining up with TRBD1. Germline V gene lookup returns CDR1 MNHEY and CDR2 SMNVEV (reference sequence). The V segment lost 6 bases and the J segment 4 bases; nucleotides outside the gene matches: 8. The CDR3 totals 14 residues. Here the CDR3 reads CASSDRGAGYEQYF. For the CDR3, the DNA is TGTGCCAGCAGCGACAGGGGAGCGGGTTACGAGCAGTACTTC.

This clone was counted once. V is TRBV15 and J is TRBJ1-6; 10 bases agree with TRBD1. This CDR3 has 17 residues. J gave up 1 base and V 5 bases, and 5 bases lay outside the gene matches. In germline, CDR1 is LNHNV, CDR2 YYDKDF (reference sequence). The CDR3 here is CATSRGQGESYNSPLHF. The DNA for the CDR3 is TGTGCCACCAGCCGAGGACAGGGGGAATCCTATAATTCACCCCTCCACTTT.

This chain uses TRBV6-5 with TRBJ1-3, with D perhaps TRBD1 (5 bases). Germline lookup yields CDR1 MNHEY and CDR2 SVGAGI. The CDR3 runs to 15 residues. The ends were cut back, 6 bases at V and 0 bases at J, with 12 bases in the middle. The CDR3, as DNA: TGTGCCAGCAGGGATCAGGGCGGCTCTGGAAACACCATATATTTT. Residues: CASRDQGGSGNTIYF.

The chain links TRBV11-3 to TRBJ1-3; D is unclear. This CDR3 is built from 14 residues. Germline lookup yields CDR1 SGHNT and CDR2 YENEEA. Trimming removed 5 bases at V and 0 bases at J, with 8 bases between. CDR3 coding DNA: TGTGCCAGCAGCCGACGACTCTCTGGAAACACCATATATTTT. Translating gives CASSRRLSGNTIYF. The entire variable domain, with the rest obtained from reference TRBV11-3 and TRBJ1-3, is as follows: EAGVVQSPRYKIIEKKQPVAFWCNPISGHNTLYWYLQNLGQGPELLIRYENEEAVDDSQLPKDRFSAERLKGVDSTLKIQPAELGDSAVYLCASSRRLSGNTIYFGEGSWLTVV.

V is TRBV10-1 and J is TRBJ1-6; maybe TRBD1 (5 bases). In germline, CDR1 is WNHNN, CDR2 SYGVQD (reference sequence). CDR3 size: 19 residues. V lost 8 bases and J lost 7, with 30 bases in between. CDR3 region: CASSVTSSYPGKKNSPLHF. For the CDR3, the DNA is TGCGCCAGCTCCGTGACGTCATCTTATCCAGGGAAAAAGAATTCACCCCTCCACTTT.

The chain couples TRBV27 to TRBJ2-7, with TRBD1 identical over 7 bases. Germline V CDR1 and CDR2: MNHEY, SMNVEV (reference sequence). The CDR3 consists of 15 residues. V lost 6 bases to trimming and J lost 3 bases; unmatched junction nucleotides: 11. CDR3 nucleotide sequence: TGTGCCAGCAGGCCTCTCCCAGGGGGAAACTACGAGCAGTACTTC. It is translated as CASRPLPGGNYEQYF.

In its sample, this clone was seen once. The sample holds other DNA sequences that translate to the same CDR3. The J gene is TRBJ2-1, the V gene TRBV5-1, with 9 bases matching TRBD2. The CDR3 extends over 15 amino acids. The germline gives CDR1 SGHRS, CDR2 YFSETQ. Trimming took 3 bases from V and 1 from J; bases not matched to a gene: 2. Written as DNA, the CDR3 is TGCGCCAGCAGCTCGACTAGCGGATCCTACAATGAGCAGTTCTTC. Amino acid sequence: CASSSTSGSYNEQFF.

This clone has a handful of counts. V and J are TRBV5-6 and TRBJ1-5; unclear D gene. Germline loops: CDR1 SGHDT, CDR2 YYEEEE. The CDR3 totals 12 residues. V was clipped by 4 bases and J by 4 bases, with 6 bases between them. For the CDR3, the DNA is TGTGCCAGCAGCACTGAAAATCAGCCCCAGCATTTT. Its translation: CASSTENQPQHF.

This chain links TRBV7-8 with TRBJ2-5; 7 positions agree with TRBD2. Per the germline V gene, CDR1 is SGHVS and CDR2 is FQNEAQ. This CDR3 spans 15 amino acids. J lost 3 bases, V lost 5 bases, and 9 bases had no gene match. CDR3 nucleotides: TGTGCCAGCAGCCTACCCGGGACTACAGAAGAGACCCAGTACTTC. This gives the protein CASSLPGTTEETQYF.

This sequence joins TRBV30 and TRBJ2-1; 14 positions agree with TRBD2. The germline gives CDR1 GTSNPN, CDR2 SVGIG (reference sequence). This CDR3 has 19 amino acids. Trimming cost V 1 base and J 2 bases; bases outside gene matches: 10. CDR3 bases: TGTGCCTGGAGTGGGACCGGGACTAGCGGGAGTTGGACCTACAATGAGCAGTTCTTC. It is translated as CAWSGTGTSGSWTYNEQFF.

This chain uses TRBV2 with TRBJ1-5; 7 positions match TRBD1. Germline CDR1 SNHLY, CDR2 FYNNEI. The CDR3 is 14 amino acids. V gave up 4 bases and J gave up 7 bases; unmatched junction bases: 7. The CDR3 loop reads CASSGSTGYQPQHF. The CDR3, as DNA: TGTGCCAGCAGTGGATCGACAGGGTACCAGCCCCAGCATTTT.

This clone was detected only a few times. The chain combines TRBV5-4 with TRBJ2-2; D might be TRBD2 (6 bases). This CDR3 is built from 15 residues. V was pared by 5 bases and J by 4 bases, with 15 bases between. Germline loops: CDR1 SGHNT, CDR2 YYREEE (reference sequence). CDR3 in DNA: TGTGCCAGCAGTACGCGGGGTTCCTCCACCGGGGAGCTGTTTTTT. Its protein product is CASSTRGSSTGELFF.

The chain carries TRBV24-1 and TRBJ2-5, with 9 nucleotides matching TRBD1. This CDR3 is 17 amino acids long. V shed 4 bases, J shed 4 bases, and the junction held 12 bases outside the gene matches. CDR1 KGHDR and CDR2 SFDVKD come from the germline V gene. The CDR3 loop is CATSDPKDRGVGETQYF. DNA for the CDR3: TGTGCCACCAGTGACCCAAAAGACAGGGGGGTCGGAGAGACCCAGTACTTC.

This chain uses TRBV5-1 with TRBJ2-3; the match to TRBD2 covers 9 bases. Germline values: CDR1 SGHRS, CDR2 YFSETQ. This CDR3 comprises 17 residues. Losses at the gene ends were 2 bases for V and 2 bases for J; bases not matched to a gene: 9. The CDR3 nucleotides are TGCGCCAGCAGCTTCAGACCTACTAGCGGGCTCACAGATACGCAGTATTTT. Translated: CASSFRPTSGLTDTQYF. The whole variable domain, filled in from reference TRBV5-1 and TRBJ2-3, reads KAGVTQTPRYLIKTRGQQVTLSCSPISGHRSVSWYQQTPGQGLQFLFEYFSETQRNKGNFPGRFSGRQFSNSRSEMNVSTLELGDSALYLCASSFRPTSGLTDTQYFGPGTRLTVL.